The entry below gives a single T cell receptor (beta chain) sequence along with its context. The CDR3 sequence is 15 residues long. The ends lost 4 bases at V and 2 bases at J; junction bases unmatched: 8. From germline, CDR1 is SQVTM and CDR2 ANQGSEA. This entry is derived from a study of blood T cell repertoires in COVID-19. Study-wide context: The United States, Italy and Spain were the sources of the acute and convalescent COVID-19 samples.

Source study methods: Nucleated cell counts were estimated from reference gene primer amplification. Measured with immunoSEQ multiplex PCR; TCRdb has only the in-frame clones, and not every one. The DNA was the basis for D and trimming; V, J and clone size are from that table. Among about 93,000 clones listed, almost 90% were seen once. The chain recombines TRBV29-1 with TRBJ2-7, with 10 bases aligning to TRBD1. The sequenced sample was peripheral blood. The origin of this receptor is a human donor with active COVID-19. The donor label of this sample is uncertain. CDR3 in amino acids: CSVVGGQGTPYEQYF. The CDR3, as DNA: TGCAGCGTTGTGGGGGGACAGGGGACCCCCTACGAGCAGTACTTC.